The 10 T cell receptor beta chains below all came from one sample that was sequenced in a study of Graves' ophthalmopathy and Graves' hyperthyroidism. As the template, RNA transcripts were used to amplify TCR beta CDR3 regions. First-round RT-PCR with HTBI primers preceded a second-round multiplex PCR. TCRdb redid the calling of the multiplex PCR reads with MiXCR, one entry per CDR3 protein. The table includes 560,000 or so distinct CDR3 sequences, just under 40% detected once. Sequencing was done on a sample of peripheral blood or thyroid tissue (not recorded which). These receptors all stem from an adult man with Graves' hyperthyroidism.

The chain recombines TRBV10-3 with TRBJ2-5, with 12 bases aligning to TRBD2. The CDR3 spans 14 residues. The J segment lost 5 bases and the V segment lost 6 bases, leaving 4 bases of the junction unmatched. Germline lookup yields CDR1 ENHRY and CDR2 SYGVKD. In DNA, the CDR3 is TGTGCCATCAGCGACGGACTAGCGGGGGAGACCCAGTACTTC. Translation gives CAISDGLAGETQYF.

The rearrangement uses TRBV7-9 and TRBJ2-5, with TRBD2 identical over 12 bases. Gene TRBJ2-1 matches the end of the DNA better, so the J call may be wrong. The CDR3 loop spans 14 amino acids. The germline V gene has CDR1 SEHNR and CDR2 FQNEAQ (reference sequence). This CDR3 reads CASSFASGGAEQFF. The CDR3, as DNA: TGTGCCAGCAGCTTTGCTAGCGGGGGGGCGGAGCAGTTCTTC.

This clonotype was found many times. This chain connects TRBV29-1 to TRBJ1-4, with D perhaps TRBD1 (6 bases). This CDR3 contains 11 residues. Trimming stripped 6 bases from V and 8 bases from J, with 10 bases between. Germline V gene data show CDR1 as SQVTM and CDR2 as ANQGSEA. CDR3 residues: CSVATGEKLFF. CDR3 coding DNA: TGCAGCGTGGCTACAGGGGAAAAACTGTTTTTT.

The rearrangement joins TRBV30 to TRBJ2-5; 8 bases are shared with TRBD1. The CDR3 has 14 residues. The germline V gene encodes CDR1 GTSNPN and CDR2 SVGIG (reference sequence). After removal of 2 bases from V and 3 bases from J, the junction contained 5 bases not matched to a gene. For the CDR3, the DNA is TGTGCCTGGAGTTTCACAGGGGGAGAAGAGACCCAGTACTTC. Translated, it gives CAWSFTGGEETQYF.

The chain is built from TRBV19 and TRBJ2-7; 7 positions agree with TRBD1. Trimming at V came to 6 bases and at J to 7 bases, leaving 9 bases not matched to a gene. The germline CDR1 and CDR2 sequences are LNHDA and SQIVND (reference sequence). The CDR3 spans 13 residues. DNA of the CDR3: TGTGCCAGTAGCATGGACAGGTACAATGAGCAGTACTTC. It yields the protein CASSMDRYNEQYF.

This clonotype was observed a few times. The V and J genes are TRBV7-9 and TRBJ2-7, with 8 bases fitting TRBD1. V lost 8 bases and J lost 2; bases outside the gene matches: 11. The germline gives CDR1 SEHNR, CDR2 FQNEAQ (reference sequence). This CDR3 comprises 15 residues. CDR3 region: CASSPGTGPTYEQYF. CDR3 DNA: TGTGCCAGCTCACCCGGGACAGGCCCGACCTACGAGCAGTACTTC.

This clonotype was found many times. V and J are TRBV4-2 and TRBJ1-1; 8 bases align to TRBD1. Germline assignment: CDR1 LGHNA and CDR2 YNFKEQ. The CDR3 extends over 14 amino acids. V lost 0 bases and J lost 4; bases outside the gene matches: 1. CDR3 coding DNA: TGTGCCAGCAGCCAAGATGGACAGGGCACTGAAGCTTTCTTT. Translated, it gives CASSQDGQGTEAFF.

This clonotype has a single count. A much larger clone lies a single base off, so this may be a read error. The V call is TRBV19, the J call TRBJ2-2; D unclear. CDR1 and CDR2 from the germline V gene are LNHDA and SQIVND (reference sequence). Trimming pared 3 bases from V and 1 base from J, leaving 3 bases between. The CDR3 length is 13 residues. The CDR3 region is CASSIKNTGELFF. CDR3 nucleotide sequence: TGTGCCAGTAGTATTAAGAACACCGGGGAGCTGTTTTTT.

This clonotype was counted once. V usage is TRBV20-1 and J usage is TRBJ2-6; D gene uncertain. The CDR3 sequence is 12 residues long. Per germline, CDR1 DFQATT and CDR2 SNEGSKA (reference sequence). Trimming pared 4 bases from V and 4 bases from J, leaving 5 bases between. In DNA, the CDR3 is TGCAGTGCTACCCAGGGGGCCAACGTCCTGACTTTC. Its protein product is CSATQGANVLTF.

The rearrangement links TRBV11-2 to TRBJ1-4, with D possibly TRBD1 on 6 matching bases. The CDR3 consists of 15 residues. The germline gives CDR1 SGHAT, CDR2 FQNNGV. Trimming took off 5 bases at V and 7 bases at J, with 17 bases between the two ends. The CDR3 reads CASSLSRRGTEKLFF. For the CDR3, the DNA is TGTGCCAGCAGCCTAAGCAGAAGGGGGACTGAAAAACTGTTTTTT.